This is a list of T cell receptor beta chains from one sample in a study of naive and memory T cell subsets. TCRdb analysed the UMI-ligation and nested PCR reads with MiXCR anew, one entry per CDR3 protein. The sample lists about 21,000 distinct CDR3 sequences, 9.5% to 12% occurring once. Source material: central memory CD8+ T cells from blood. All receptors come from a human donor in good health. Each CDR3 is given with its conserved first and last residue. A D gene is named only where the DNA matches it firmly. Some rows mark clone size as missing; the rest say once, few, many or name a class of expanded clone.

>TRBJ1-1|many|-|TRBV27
CASSLGGTGITEAFF
TGTGCCAGCAGTTTGGGAGGGACCGGTATCACTGAAGCTTTCTTT
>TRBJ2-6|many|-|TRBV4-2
CASSQETSPSGANVLTF
TGTGCCAGCAGCCAAGAGACATCCCCCTCTGGGGCCAACGTCCTGACTTTC
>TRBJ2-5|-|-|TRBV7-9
CASSFNNLQETQYF
TGTGCCAGCAGCTTTAACAATTTACAAGAGACCCAGTACTTC
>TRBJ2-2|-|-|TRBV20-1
CSARDYGGKGTGELFF
TGCAGTGCTAGAGATTACGGCGGGAAGGGCACCGGGGAGCTGTTTTTT
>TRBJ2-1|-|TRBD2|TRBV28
CASSSSLNRGGSSYNEQFF
TGTGCCAGCAGTTCCTCTTTGAACCGCGGGGGAAGCTCCTACAATGAGCAGTTCTTC
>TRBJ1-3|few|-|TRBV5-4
CASSTRTAAGNTIYF
TGTGCCAGCAGCACCCGGACGGCTGCTGGAAACACCATATATTTT
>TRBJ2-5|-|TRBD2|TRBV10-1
CASSDGRADWGTQYF
TGCGCCAGCAGTGACGGGAGGGCCGACTGGGGGACCCAGTACTTC
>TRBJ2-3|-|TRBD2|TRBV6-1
CASLRQGLASSTDTQYF
TGTGCCAGCCTGAGACAGGGACTAGCATCTAGCACAGATACGCAGTATTTT
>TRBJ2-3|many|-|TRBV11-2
CASSSTGTQADTQYF
TGTGCCAGCAGCTCAACCGGGACTCAGGCAGATACGCAGTATTTT
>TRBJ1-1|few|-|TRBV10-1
CASSGEGWNTEAFF
TGCGCCAGCAGTGGGGAGGGTTGGAACACTGAAGCTTTCTTT
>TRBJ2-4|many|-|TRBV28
CASSFGPGMAKNIQYF
TGTGCCAGCAGTTTTGGGCCGGGGATGGCCAAAAACATTCAGTACTTC
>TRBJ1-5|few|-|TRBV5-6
CASSLGGMGPQHF
TGTGCCAGCAGCTTGGGGGGGATGGGGCCCCAGCATTTT
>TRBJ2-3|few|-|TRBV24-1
CATSDNELSTDTQYF
TGTGCCACCAGTGATAATGAGTTAAGCACAGATACGCAGTATTTT
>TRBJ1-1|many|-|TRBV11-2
CASSPRYMNTEAFF
TGTGCCAGCAGCCCCAGGTACATGAACACTGAAGCTTTCTTT
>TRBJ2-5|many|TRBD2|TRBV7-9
CASSLAARLAGGPGGETQYF
TGTGCCAGCAGCTTAGCTGCCCGACTAGCGGGAGGGCCCGGCGGAGAGACCCAGTACTTC
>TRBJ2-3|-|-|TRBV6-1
CASVEGEGSTDTQYF
TGTGCCAGCGTCGAGGGAGAGGGGAGCACAGATACGCAGTATTTT
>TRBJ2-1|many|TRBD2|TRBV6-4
CASSPLSGSGYNEQFF
TGTGCCAGCAGTCCACTTAGCGGGAGCGGATACAATGAGCAGTTCTTC
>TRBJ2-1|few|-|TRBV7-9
CAGKKHTNEQFF
TGTGCCGGGAAAAAACACACGAATGAGCAGTTCTTC
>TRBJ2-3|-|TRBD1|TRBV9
CASSPRQGIDTQYF
TGTGCCAGCAGCCCAAGACAGGGGATAGATACGCAGTATTTT
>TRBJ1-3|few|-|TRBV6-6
CASSYSFRASGNTIYF
TGTGCCAGCAGTTACTCATTTCGGGCCTCTGGAAACACCATATATTTT
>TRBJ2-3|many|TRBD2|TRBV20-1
CSAPWRVGKLAGNNGDTQYF
TGCAGTGCCCCGTGGAGGGTCGGCAAACTAGCGGGCAATAACGGGGATACGCAGTATTTT
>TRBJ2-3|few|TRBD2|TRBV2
CASSIAGSSGRYTQYF
TGTGCCAGCAGCATTGCAGGGTCTAGCGGGAGGTATACGCAGTATTTT
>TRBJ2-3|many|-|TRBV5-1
CASSLVPSRGITDTQYF
TGCGCCAGCAGCTTGGTTCCCTCCCGGGGGATCACAGATACGCAGTATTTT
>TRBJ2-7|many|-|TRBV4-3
CASSLYNRTYEQYF
TGCGCCAGCAGCCTGTACAACAGGACCTACGAGCAGTACTTC
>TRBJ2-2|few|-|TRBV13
CASSFSGVTGELFF
TGTGCCAGCAGCTTCTCGGGGGTAACCGGGGAGCTGTTTTTT
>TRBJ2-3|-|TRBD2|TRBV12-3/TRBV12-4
CAGSLGPAGGVTDTQYF
TGTGCCGGCAGTCTAGGACCAGCGGGAGGAGTCACAGATACGCAGTATTTT
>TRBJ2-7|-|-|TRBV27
CASGLTASSFEQYF
TGTGCCAGCGGACTGACGGCTTCCTCGTTCGAGCAGTACTTC
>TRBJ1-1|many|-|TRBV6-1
CASSFERYRSNTEAFF
TGTGCCAGCAGTTTCGAAAGGTACAGATCGAACACTGAAGCTTTCTTT
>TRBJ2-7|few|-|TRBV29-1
CSVAGMSAYEQYF
TGCAGCGTTGCCGGGATGTCAGCCTACGAGCAGTACTTC
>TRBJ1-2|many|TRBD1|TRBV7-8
CASRDRDNYGYTF
TGTGCCAGCCGGGACAGGGACAACTATGGCTACACCTTC
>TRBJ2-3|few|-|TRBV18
CASSPPGVADTQYF
TGTGCCAGCTCACCTCCTGGTGTCGCAGATACGCAGTATTTT
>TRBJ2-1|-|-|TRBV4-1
CASSQEGVSYNEQFF
TGCGCCAGCAGCCAAGAGGGGGTCTCCTACAATGAGCAGTTCTTC
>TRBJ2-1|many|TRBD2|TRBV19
CASLTSGEGNNEQFF
TGTGCCAGCCTAACCTCGGGGGAGGGAAACAATGAGCAGTTCTTC
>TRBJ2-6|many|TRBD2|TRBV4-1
CASSQDQRGTGANVLTF
TGCGCCAGCAGCCAAGATCAGCGGGGGACCGGGGCCAACGTCCTGACTTTC
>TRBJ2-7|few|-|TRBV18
CASFNPELSGFYEQYF
TGTGCCAGCTTTAACCCGGAGCTGTCTGGGTTCTACGAGCAGTACTTC
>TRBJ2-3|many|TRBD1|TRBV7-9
CASSQGQGQDTQYF
TGTGCCAGCAGCCAAGGACAGGGTCAGGATACGCAGTATTTT
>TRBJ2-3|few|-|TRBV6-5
CASSLMTGFTDTQYF
TGTGCCAGCAGTCTAATGACAGGTTTCACAGATACGCAGTATTTT
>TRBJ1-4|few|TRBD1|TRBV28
CASSHKPGQVNEKLFF
TGTGCCAGCAGTCACAAACCGGGACAGGTTAATGAAAAACTGTTTTTT
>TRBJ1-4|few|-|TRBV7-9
CASSFTGHNEKLFF
TGTGCCAGCAGCTTTACAGGACATAATGAAAAACTGTTTTTT
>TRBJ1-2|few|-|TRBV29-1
CSVDGDGMNYGYTF
TGCAGCGTTGACGGTGACGGTATGAACTATGGCTACACCTTC
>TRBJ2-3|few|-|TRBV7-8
CASSLEPTVKDVCGSTDTQYF
TGTGCCAGCAGCTTAGAGCCGACAGTAAAGGATGTTTGTGGAAGCACAGATACGCAGTATTTT
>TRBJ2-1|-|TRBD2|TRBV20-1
CSARDPGLARNNEQFF
TGCAGTGCTAGAGATCCGGGACTAGCGCGAAACAATGAGCAGTTCTTC
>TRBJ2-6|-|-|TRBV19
CASSIGLLGANVLTF
TGTGCCAGTAGTATAGGGCTCCTCGGGGCCAACGTCCTGACTTTC
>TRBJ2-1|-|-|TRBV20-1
CSARDQGRGWLDEQFF
TGCAGTGCTAGGGACCAGGGGAGAGGATGGTTGGATGAGCAGTTCTTC
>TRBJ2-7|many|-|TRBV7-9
CASSALLAPAYEQYF
TGTGCCAGCAGCGCCCTTCTAGCGCCAGCGTACGAGCAGTACTTC
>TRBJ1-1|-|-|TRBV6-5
CASSYSRRLTNTEAFF
TGTGCCAGCAGTTACTCGCGCAGGCTTACTAACACTGAAGCTTTCTTT
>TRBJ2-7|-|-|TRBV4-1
CASSPPERASYEQYF
TGCGCCAGCAGCCCCCCCGAGCGTGCCTCCTACGAGCAGTACTTC
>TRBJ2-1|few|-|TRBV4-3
CASSQDVLGTSYNEQFF
TGCGCCAGCAGCCAAGATGTCCTAGGGACTTCCTACAATGAGCAGTTCTTC
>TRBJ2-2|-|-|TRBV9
CASSVFFSANTGELFF
TGTGCCAGCAGCGTATTTTTCAGTGCGAACACCGGGGAGCTGTTTTTT
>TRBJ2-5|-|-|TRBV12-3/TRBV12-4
CASSFTIFPGLRKETQYF
TGTGCCAGCAGTTTCACTATCTTCCCGGGTCTTCGGAAAGAGACCCAGTACTTC
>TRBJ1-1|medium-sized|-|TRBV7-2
CASSLGGLTEAFF
TGTGCCAGCAGCTTAGGTGGCTTAACTGAAGCTTTCTTT
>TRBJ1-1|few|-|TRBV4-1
CASSQLIRVREVPNTEAFF
TGCGCCAGCAGCCAGCTCATAAGGGTGCGGGAGGTACCGAACACTGAAGCTTTCTTT
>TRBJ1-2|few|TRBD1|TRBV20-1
CSARDRATGKSGYTF
TGCAGTGCTAGAGATCGCGCGACAGGGAAGAGTGGCTACACCTTC
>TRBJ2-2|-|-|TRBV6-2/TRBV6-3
CATGLLNTGELFF
TGTGCCACCGGGCTCCTAAACACCGGGGAGCTGTTTTTT
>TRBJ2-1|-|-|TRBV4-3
CASSQDWRDSYNEQFF
TGCGCCAGCAGCCAAGATTGGAGGGACTCCTACAATGAGCAGTTCTTC
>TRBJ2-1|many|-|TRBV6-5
CASRTSSRSYNEQFF
TGTGCCAGCAGAACCTCTAGCCGCTCCTACAATGAGCAGTTCTTC
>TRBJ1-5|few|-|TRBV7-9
CASSDGTAGNQPQHF
TGTGCCAGCAGCGACGGGACCGCGGGCAATCAGCCCCAGCATTTT
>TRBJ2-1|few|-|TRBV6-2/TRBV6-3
CASSYSIDEQFF
TGTGCCAGCAGTTACTCGATAGATGAGCAGTTCTTC
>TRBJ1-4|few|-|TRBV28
CASSFVFQGGTNEKLFF
TGTGCCAGCAGTTTTGTTTTCCAGGGAGGAACTAATGAAAAACTGTTTTTT
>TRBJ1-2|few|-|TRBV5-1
CASSLVAEPNYGYTF
TGCGCCAGCAGCTTGGTCGCGGAACCCAACTATGGCTACACCTTC